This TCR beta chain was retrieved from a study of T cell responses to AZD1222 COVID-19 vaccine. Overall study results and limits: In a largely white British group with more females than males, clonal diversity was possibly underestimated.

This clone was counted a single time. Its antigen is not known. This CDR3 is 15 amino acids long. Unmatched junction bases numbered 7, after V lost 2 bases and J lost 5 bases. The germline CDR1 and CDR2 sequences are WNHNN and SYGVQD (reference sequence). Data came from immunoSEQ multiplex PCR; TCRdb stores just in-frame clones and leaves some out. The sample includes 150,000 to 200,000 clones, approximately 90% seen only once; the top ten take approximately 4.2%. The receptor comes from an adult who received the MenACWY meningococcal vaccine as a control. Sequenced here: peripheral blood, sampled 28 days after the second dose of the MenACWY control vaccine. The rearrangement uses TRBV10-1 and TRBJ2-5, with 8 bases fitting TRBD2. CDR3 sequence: CASSESGRGGETQYF. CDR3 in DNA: TGCGCCAGCAGTGAGAGCGGGAGAGGTGGGGAGACCCAGTACTTC.